This TCR beta chain was found in a study of blood T cells in healthy people across ages. Findings and limits, study-wide: Among T cells, TCR beta diversity per million cells dropped roughly linearly as age rose.

Trimming removed 5 bases at V and 6 bases at J, with 14 bases between. This CDR3 contains 14 residues. In germline, CDR1 is ENHRY, CDR2 SYGVKD. This clonotype has only a few counts. Its antigen remains unidentified. It was with a sample-barcoded 5' primer and a J-beta primer mix that a second PCR of roughly 6 to 12 cycles was run. Each sample provided no less than 2.5 million CDR3-containing paired-end reads. Each CDR3 protein is one row after TCRdb ran MiXCR on the 5' RACE reads. This sample has approximately 850,000 distinct CDR3 sequences, with 58% found just once. The J gene is TRBJ2-1, the V gene TRBV10-3; D is perhaps TRBD2 (6 bases). The sample taken for sequencing was blood. The TCR was taken from a man aged 25 to 40 in good health. DNA of the CDR3: TGTGCCATCAGTACACCGGGACTCTTCAATGAGCAGTTCTTC. It codes for CAISTPGLFNEQFF.